This entry is about one TCR beta chain. This entry is derived from a study of blood T cell repertoires in COVID-19. The wider study: Spain, Italy and the United States supplied samples that represented acute and convalescent COVID-19.

Donors were grouped by their self-reported clinical history. The study counted Cohort 3 donors as recovered given two negative PCRs, clearance, or symptom resolution. Authors' methods: Amplifying reference gene primers gave estimates of nucleated cell counts. The data were produced by immunoSEQ multiplex PCR, yet TCRdb's version contains in-frame clones alone and is incomplete. Clone size and V and J calls were adopted from that table, with D and trimming inferred from the DNA. The table records approximately 300,000 clones, over 85% of them present only once. Sequencing was carried out using PBMCs or T cells enriched from blood (not recorded which). The origin of this receptor is a woman aged 25 to 39 who had recovered from COVID-19.

The DNA of the CDR3 is TGTGCCAGAAGCTTGGCGGAGGGACAGTACTATGGCTACACCTTC. It yields the protein CARSLAEGQYYGYTF. The chain has TRBV5-3 and TRBJ1-2, with 7 bases aligning to TRBD1. TRBV5-3 counts as an open reading frame of uncertain function. V dropped 0 bases and J dropped 3; count of bases not matched to a gene: 5. The CDR3 is 15 residues long.